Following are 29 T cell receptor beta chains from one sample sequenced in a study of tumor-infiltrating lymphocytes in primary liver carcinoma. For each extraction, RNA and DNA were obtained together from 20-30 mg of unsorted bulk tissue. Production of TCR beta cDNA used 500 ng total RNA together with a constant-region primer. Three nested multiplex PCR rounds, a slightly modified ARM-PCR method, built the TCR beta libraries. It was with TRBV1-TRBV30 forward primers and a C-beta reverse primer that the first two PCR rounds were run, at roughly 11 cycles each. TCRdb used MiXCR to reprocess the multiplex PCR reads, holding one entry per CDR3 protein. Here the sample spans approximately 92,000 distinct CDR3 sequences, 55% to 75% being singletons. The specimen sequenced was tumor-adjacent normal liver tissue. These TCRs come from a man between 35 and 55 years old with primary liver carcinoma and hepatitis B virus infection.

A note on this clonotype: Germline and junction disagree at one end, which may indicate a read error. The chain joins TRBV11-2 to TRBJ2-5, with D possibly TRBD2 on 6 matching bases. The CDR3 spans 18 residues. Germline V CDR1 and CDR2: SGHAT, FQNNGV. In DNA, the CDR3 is TGTGCCGGCAGCTTACGTCCTGGACTAACAGCGTACCAAGAGACCCAGTACTTC. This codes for CAGSLRPGLTAYQETQYF.

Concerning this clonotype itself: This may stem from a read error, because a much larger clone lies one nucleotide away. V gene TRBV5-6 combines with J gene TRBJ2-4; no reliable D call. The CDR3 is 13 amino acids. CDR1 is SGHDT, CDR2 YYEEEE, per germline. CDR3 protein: CDSSLDRVGIQYF. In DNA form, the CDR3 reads TGTGACAGCAGCTTGGATCGGGTTGGCATTCAGTACTTC. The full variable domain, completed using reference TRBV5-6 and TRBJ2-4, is DAGVTQSPTHLIKTRGQQVTLRCSPKSGHDTVSWYQQALGQGPQFIFQYYEEEERQRGNFPDRFSGHQFPNYSSELNVNALLLGDSALYLCDSSLDRVGIQYFGAGTRLSVL.

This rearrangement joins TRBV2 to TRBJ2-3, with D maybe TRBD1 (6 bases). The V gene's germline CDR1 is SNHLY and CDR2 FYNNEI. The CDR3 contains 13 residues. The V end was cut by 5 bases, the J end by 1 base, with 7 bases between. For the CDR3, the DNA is TGTGCCAGCAGTAGACAGGGCACAGATACGCAGTATTTT. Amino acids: CASSRQGTDTQYF.

The CDR3 bases are TGTGCCAGCAGCTTAGGGCAAGGGCACAGCTCTGGGGTCAGCGTCCTGACTTTC. Protein product: CASSLGQGHSSGVSVLTF. The chain carries TRBV11-2 and TRBJ2-6; unclear D gene. The CDR3 runs 18 residues. From germline, CDR1 is SGHAT and CDR2 FQNNGV. Deletions cut 1 base from V and 12 bases from J, with 25 bases between.

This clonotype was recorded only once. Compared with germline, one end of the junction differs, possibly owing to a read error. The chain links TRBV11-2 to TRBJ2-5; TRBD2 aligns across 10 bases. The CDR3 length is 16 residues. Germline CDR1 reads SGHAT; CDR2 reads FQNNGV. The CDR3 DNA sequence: TGTGCCAGGAGCTCGGGAGGAGCGGGAGGGCCGGAGACCCAGTACTTC. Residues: CARSSGGAGGPETQYF.

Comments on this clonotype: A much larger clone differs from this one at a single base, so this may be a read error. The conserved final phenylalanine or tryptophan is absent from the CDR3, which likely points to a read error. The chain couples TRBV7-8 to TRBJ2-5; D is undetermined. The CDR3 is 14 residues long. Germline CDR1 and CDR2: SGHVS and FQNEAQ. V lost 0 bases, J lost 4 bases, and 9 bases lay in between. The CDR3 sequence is CASSLAGRGETQYL. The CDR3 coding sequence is TGTGCCAGCAGCTTAGCTGGTAGAGGAGAGACCCAGTACTTA.

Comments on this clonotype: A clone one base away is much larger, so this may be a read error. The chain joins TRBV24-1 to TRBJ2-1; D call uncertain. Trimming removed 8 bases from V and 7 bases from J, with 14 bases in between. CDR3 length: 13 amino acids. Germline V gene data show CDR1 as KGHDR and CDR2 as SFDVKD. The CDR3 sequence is CATNVPGKNEQFF. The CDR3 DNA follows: TGTGCCACCAATGTCCCAGGTAAAAATGAGCAGTTCTTC.

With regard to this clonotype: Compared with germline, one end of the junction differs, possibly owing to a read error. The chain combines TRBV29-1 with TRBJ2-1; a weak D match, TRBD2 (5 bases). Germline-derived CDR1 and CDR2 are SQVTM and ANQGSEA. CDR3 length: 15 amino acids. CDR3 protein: CSVQVALSSYNEQFF. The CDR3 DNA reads TGCAGCGTTCAGGTAGCGCTGAGCTCCTATAATGAGCAGTTCTTC.

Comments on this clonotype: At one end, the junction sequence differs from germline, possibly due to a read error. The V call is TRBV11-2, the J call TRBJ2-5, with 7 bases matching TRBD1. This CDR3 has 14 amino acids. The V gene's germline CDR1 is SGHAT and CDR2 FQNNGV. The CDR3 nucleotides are TGTGGCAGCAGCTTCCGGGACAGCCAAGAGACTCAGTACTTC. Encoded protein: CGSSFRDSQETQYF.

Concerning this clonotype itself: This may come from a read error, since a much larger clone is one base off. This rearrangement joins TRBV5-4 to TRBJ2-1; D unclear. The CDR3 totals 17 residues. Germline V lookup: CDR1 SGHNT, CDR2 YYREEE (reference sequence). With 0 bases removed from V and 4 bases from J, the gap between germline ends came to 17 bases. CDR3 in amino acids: CASSLVGRLSVYNEQFF. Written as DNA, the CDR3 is TGTGCCAGCAGCTTGGTCGGCAGGCTGAGTGTATACAATGAGCAGTTCTTC.

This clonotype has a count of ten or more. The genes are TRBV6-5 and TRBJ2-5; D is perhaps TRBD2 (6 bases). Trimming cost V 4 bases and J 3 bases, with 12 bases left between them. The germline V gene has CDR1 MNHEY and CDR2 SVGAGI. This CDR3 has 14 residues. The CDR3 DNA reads TGTGCCAGCAGTTGGGGACTGGGGGAAGAGACCCAGTACTTC. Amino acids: CASSWGLGEETQYF.

As DNA, the CDR3 is TGTGCCACCAGTGATTTGAATCTCTCCCAAGGGGCTTTCTTT. Protein product: CATSDLNLSQGAFF. This sequence joins TRBV24-1 and TRBJ1-1; the D is unclear. Germline CDR1 KGHDR, CDR2 SFDVKD. With 0 bases removed from V and 11 bases from J, the gap between germline ends came to 15 bases. The CDR3 totals 14 residues.

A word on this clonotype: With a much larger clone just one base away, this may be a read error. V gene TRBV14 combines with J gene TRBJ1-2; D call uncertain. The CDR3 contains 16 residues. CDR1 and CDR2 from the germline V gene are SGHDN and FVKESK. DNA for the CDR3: TGTGCCAGCAGCCAATATGTAGCCCGGCCAAACTATGGCTGCACCTTC. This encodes CASSQYVARPNYGCTF. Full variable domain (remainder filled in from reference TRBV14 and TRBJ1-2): EAGVTQFPSHSVIEKGQTVTLRCDPISGHDNLYWYRRVMGKEIKFLLHFVKESKQDESGMPNNRFLAERTGGTYSTLKVQPAELEDSGVYFCASSQYVARPNYGCTFGSGTRLTVV.

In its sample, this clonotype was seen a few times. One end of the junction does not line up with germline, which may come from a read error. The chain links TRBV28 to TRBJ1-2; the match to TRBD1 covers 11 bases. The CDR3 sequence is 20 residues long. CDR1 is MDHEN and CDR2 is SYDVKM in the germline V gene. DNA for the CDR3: TGTGCCAGCACTTCGACCGGGACAGGGGGAACCCCCGACGCCCTCTATGACTACACCTTC. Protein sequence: CASTSTGTGGTPDALYDYTF.

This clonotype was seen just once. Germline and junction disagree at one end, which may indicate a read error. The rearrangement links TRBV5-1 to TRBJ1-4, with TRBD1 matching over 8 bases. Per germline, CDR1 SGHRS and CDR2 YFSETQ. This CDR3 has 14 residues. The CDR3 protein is CVSSTGGTNEKLFF. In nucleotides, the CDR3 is TGCGTCAGCAGTACAGGGGGGACTAATGAAAAACTGTTTTTT.

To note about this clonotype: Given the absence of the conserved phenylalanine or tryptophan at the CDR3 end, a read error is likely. The CDR3: CAGEWYSYNEQFL. The CDR3 bases are TGTGCCGGTGAGTGGTACTCCTACAATGAGCAGTTCCTC. The chain combines TRBV5-4 with TRBJ2-1; D not resolved. Germline values: CDR1 SGHNT, CDR2 YYREEE (reference sequence). The CDR3 has 13 residues. The ends were cut back, 10 bases at V and 0 bases at J, with 11 bases in the middle.

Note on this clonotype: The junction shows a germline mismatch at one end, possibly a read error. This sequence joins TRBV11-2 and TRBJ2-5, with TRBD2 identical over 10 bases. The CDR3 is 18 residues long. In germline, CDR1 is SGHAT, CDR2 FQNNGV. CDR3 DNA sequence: TGTGCCAGCAGCTTACGCCCTGGACTAGCGGCGTACCAAGAGACCCAGTGTTTC. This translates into CASSLRPGLAAYQETQCF.

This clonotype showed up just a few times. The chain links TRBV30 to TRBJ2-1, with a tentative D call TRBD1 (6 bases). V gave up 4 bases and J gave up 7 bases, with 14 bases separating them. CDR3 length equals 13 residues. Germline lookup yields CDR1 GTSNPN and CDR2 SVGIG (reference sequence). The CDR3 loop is CAWTDRYRNEQFF. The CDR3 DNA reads TGTGCCTGGACCGACAGGTATAGGAATGAGCAGTTCTTC.

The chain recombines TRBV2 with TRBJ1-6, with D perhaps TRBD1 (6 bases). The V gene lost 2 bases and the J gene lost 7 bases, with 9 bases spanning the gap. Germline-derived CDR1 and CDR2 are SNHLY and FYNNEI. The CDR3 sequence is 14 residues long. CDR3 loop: CASSEWDTNSPLHF. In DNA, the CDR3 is TGTGCCAGCAGTGAATGGGACACCAATTCACCCCTCCACTTT.

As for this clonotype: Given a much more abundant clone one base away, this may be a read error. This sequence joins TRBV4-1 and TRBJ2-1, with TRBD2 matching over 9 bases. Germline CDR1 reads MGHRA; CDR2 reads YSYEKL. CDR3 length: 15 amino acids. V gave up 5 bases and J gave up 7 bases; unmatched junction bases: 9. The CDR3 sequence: CASSLAGVPGNEQFF. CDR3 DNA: TGCGCCAGCAGCTTAGCGGGAGTGCCGGGGAATGAGCAGTTCTTC.

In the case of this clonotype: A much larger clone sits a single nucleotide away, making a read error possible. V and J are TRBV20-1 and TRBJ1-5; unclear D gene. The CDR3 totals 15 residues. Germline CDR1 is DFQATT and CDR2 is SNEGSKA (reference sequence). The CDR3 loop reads CSAGDPRYSNQPQHF. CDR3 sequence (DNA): TGCAGTGCTGGAGATCCCCGATATAGCAATCAGCCCCAGCATTTT.

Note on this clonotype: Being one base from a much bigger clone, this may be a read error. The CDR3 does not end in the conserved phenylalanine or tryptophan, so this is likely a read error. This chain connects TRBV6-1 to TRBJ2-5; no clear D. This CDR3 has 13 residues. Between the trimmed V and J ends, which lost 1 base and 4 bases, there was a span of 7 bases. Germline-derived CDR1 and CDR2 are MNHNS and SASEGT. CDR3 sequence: CASSEEAPETQYS. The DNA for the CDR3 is TGTGCCAGCAGTGAAGAGGCCCCAGAGACCCAGTACTCC.

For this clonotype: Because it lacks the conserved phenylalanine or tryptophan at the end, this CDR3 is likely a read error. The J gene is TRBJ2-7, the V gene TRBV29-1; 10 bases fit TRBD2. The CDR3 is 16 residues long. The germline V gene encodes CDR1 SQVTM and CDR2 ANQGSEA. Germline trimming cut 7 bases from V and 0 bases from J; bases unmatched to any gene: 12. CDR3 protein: CSAPGTSERHSYEQYL. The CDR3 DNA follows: TGCAGCGCCCCGGGGACTAGCGAGAGGCACTCCTACGAGCAGTACTTA.

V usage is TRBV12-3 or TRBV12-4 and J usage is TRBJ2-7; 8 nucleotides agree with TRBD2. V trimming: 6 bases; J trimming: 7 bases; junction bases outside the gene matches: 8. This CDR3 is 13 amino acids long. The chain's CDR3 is CASRPTGGREQYF. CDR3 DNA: TGTGCCAGCAGGCCCACGGGGGGGCGAGAGCAGTACTTC.

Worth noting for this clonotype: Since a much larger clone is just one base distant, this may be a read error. The DNA of the CDR3 is TGTGCCAGCAGCTTCGGCGGTAGACTCGGCTCCTACGATCAGTACTTC. It codes for CASSFGGRLGSYDQYF. The gene calls are TRBV5-4 and TRBJ2-7; D remains unclear. This CDR3 is 16 amino acids long. The V gene's germline CDR1 is SGHNT and CDR2 YYREEE (reference sequence).

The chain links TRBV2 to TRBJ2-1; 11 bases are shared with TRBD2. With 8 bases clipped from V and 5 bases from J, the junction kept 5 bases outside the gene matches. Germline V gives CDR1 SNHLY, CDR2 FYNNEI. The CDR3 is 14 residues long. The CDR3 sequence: CASLFSGRDNEQFF. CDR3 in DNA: TGTGCCAGCCTATTTAGCGGGAGGGACAATGAGCAGTTCTTC.

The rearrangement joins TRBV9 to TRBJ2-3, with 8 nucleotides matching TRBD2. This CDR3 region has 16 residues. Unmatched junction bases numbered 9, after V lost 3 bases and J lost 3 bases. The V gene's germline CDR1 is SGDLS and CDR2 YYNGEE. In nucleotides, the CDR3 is TGTGCCAGCAGCGCCGGACTAGCTGGAGATACAGATACGCAGTATTTT. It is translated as CASSAGLAGDTDTQYF.

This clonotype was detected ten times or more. For the CDR3, the DNA is TGCGCCAGCAGCAATCGACTAGCGGTGAACACCGGGGAGCTGTTTTTT. Protein sequence: CASSNRLAVNTGELFF. The chain has TRBV4-1 and TRBJ2-2; 9 nucleotides agree with TRBD2. The germline gives CDR1 MGHRA, CDR2 YSYEKL. The CDR3 has 16 residues. The ends lost 5 bases at V and 1 base at J; junction bases unmatched: 5.

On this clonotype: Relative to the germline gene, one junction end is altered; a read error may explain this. The CDR3 here is CTSSLSGLGPYNEQFF. For the CDR3, the DNA is TGTACCAGCAGCTTAAGTGGGCTTGGTCCGTACAATGAGCAGTTCTTC. V usage is TRBV11-3 and J usage is TRBJ2-1; no firm D call. Germline CDR1 SGHNT, CDR2 YENEEA. CDR3 length: 16 amino acids.